The present T cell receptor beta chain was sequenced within a study of blood T cells in healthy people across ages. Study as a whole: Template switching retrieved approximately one barcoded beta molecule for each two T cells. Whole-study findings and limits: Compared with aged donors, long-lived donors showed fewer expanded clones, suggesting selection. Older age went with lower TCR beta diversity per million T cells, in a roughly linear way.

Points on this clonotype: What it recognizes is unknown.

Germline V gene lookup returns CDR1 DFQATT and CDR2 SNEGSKA (reference sequence). The V end lost 6 bases, the J end lost 1 base, and 6 bases lay between the germline ends. This CDR3 spans 11 amino acids. Primed by a sample-barcoded 5' primer and a J-beta primer mix, a second PCR proceeded for roughly 6 to 12 cycles. TCRdb re-analysed the 5' RACE reads in MiXCR, keeping a single row per CDR3 protein. Of about 970,000 distinct CDR3 sequences detected, around 54% appear once; the ten largest clones hold over 20%. A minimum of 7 million PBMCs was isolated per sample. This clonotype originated in a woman aged 55-75 years in good health. What was sequenced was blood. This chain connects TRBV20-1 to TRBJ2-5; no firm D call. The CDR3, as DNA: TGCAGTGCAGAGATCCAAGAGACCCAGTACTTC. It encodes CSAEIQETQYF.